This record covers a single T cell receptor (beta chain). What it binds is unknown. This sample stems from a study of cytomegalovirus exposure and HLA in healthy donors. Findings and limits, study-wide: Reports showed the classifier diagnosing cytomegalovirus status with high specificity and sensitivity. The authors listed some 150 TCR beta chains as cytomegalovirus-associated.

The assay was immunoSEQ multiplex PCR, and TCRdb's table has in-frame clones only and misses some. The sample carries under 200,000 clones, 81% recorded once. The sample consisted of PBMCs. The sequence derives from a woman younger than 45 in good health and CMV-seronegative.

Here the CDR3 reads CASSLWAGQGHTEAFF. DNA of the CDR3: TGTGCCAGCAGTTTATGGGCGGGGCAGGGACACACTGAAGCTTTCTTT. The chain couples TRBV27 to TRBJ1-1; D is possibly TRBD1 (5 bases). V lost 1 base and J 3 bases, leaving 15 bases between the germline ends. Germline V gene lookup returns CDR1 MNHEY and CDR2 SMNVEV (reference sequence). The CDR3 is 16 residues long.